One sample yielded the 16 T cell receptor beta chains listed below, sequenced in a study of tumor and adjacent non-tumor tissue in lung cancer. RNA was extracted from bulk tissue without any cell sorting. Three rounds of nested PCR, following a modified ARM-PCR protocol, produced the TCRbeta library. Each CDR3 protein gets one entry after TCRdb re-called the multiplex PCR reads with MiXCR. The sample consists of over 110,000 distinct CDR3 sequences, around two thirds of them appearing once. The specimen was lung tumor tissue. The receptors come from a man in his 60s with small cell lung cancer.

The table lists this clonotype with many counts. J is TRBJ2-1 and V is TRBV5-6; the D gene could be TRBD1 or TRBD2 (5 bases each). V lost 0 bases, J lost 1 base, and 11 bases lay in between. There are 16 residues in the CDR3. Germline-derived CDR1 and CDR2 are SGHDT and YYEEEE. The CDR3 sequence is CASSLGGRGSYNEQFF. DNA of the CDR3: TGTGCCAGCAGCTTGGGGGGGAGAGGGTCCTACAATGAGCAGTTCTTC. The entire variable domain, with the rest obtained from reference TRBV5-6 and TRBJ2-1, is as follows: DAGVTQSPTHLIKTRGQQVTLRCSPKSGHDTVSWYQQALGQGPQFIFQYYEEEERQRGNFPDRFSGHQFPNYSSELNVNALLLGDSALYLCASSLGGRGSYNEQFFGPGTRLTVL.

Points on this clonotype: One junction end disagrees with the germline gene, perhaps due to a read error. The V and J genes are TRBV11-3 and TRBJ2-1; possible D gene TRBD2, 6 bases. The CDR3 runs to 15 residues. Germline lookup yields CDR1 SGHNT and CDR2 YENEEA. CDR3 region: CASREPGLSVIEQFF. Here the CDR3 DNA reads TGTGCCAGCAGGGAACCGGGACTCTCAGTCATTGAGCAGTTCTTT.

Details on this clonotype: A clone one base away is much larger, so this may be a read error. The chain uses TRBV5-6 and TRBJ2-1; TRBD2 matches at 10 bases. Looked up from germline, CDR1 is SGHDT and CDR2 is YYEEEE. This CDR3 contains 15 residues. The CDR3 nucleotides are TGTGCCAGCAGCTTGGTGGCTAGCGGGGGCAATGATCAGTTCTTC. Protein: CASSLVASGGNDQFF.

On this clonotype itself: This may be a read error, as it is one base from a much larger clone. This chain links TRBV12-3 or TRBV12-4 with TRBJ2-3, with D maybe TRBD1 (7 bases). CDR3 length: 14 amino acids. CDR3 protein: CASSSQGGTDTKYF. CDR3 nucleotide sequence: TGTGCCAGCAGTTCTCAGGGGGGCACAGATACGAAGTATTTT.

The rearrangement links TRBV6-6 to TRBJ1-5; D is unresolved. The CDR3 is 13 amino acids. V lost 10 bases to trimming and J lost 0 bases, with 10 bases between them. Germline-derived CDR1 and CDR2 are MNHNY and SVGAGI (reference sequence). The CDR3 spells CAIGLYSNQPQHF. The CDR3 DNA is TGTGCCATCGGACTATATAGCAATCAGCCCCAGCATTTT.

Concerning this clonotype: A much bigger clone sits one base away, suggesting this may be a read error. The chain uses TRBV20-1 and TRBJ2-3; TRBD2 agrees at 10 bases. Germline values: CDR1 DFQATT, CDR2 SNEGSKA (reference sequence). This CDR3 region has 15 residues. CDR3 coding DNA: TGCATTGCTCCTACCCTAGCGGGAGTCACAGATACGCAGTATTTT. Its translation is CIAPTLAGVTDTQYF.

This clonotype was counted between two and nine times. This sequence may be a read error, since a much larger clone differs from it by one base. CDR3 DNA: TGTGCCAGCAGCTTGCCGGACACAGATACGCAGTATTTT. Translating it yields CASSLPDTDTQYF. The gene calls are TRBV11-2 and TRBJ2-3; no clear D. The V end lost 3 bases, the J end lost 2 bases, and 6 bases lay between the germline ends. CDR1 and CDR2 from the germline V gene are SGHAT and FQNNGV. The CDR3 length is 13 residues. Full variable domain (remainder filled in from reference TRBV11-2 and TRBJ2-3): EAGVAQSPRYKIIEKRQSVAFWCNPISGHATLYWYQQILGQGPKLLIQFQNNGVVDDSQLPKDRFSAERLKGVDSTLKIQPAKLEDSAVYLCASSLPDTDTQYFGPGTRLTVL.

On this clonotype: This may be a read error, as it is one base from a much larger clone. The V gene is TRBV29-1, the J gene TRBJ2-1; a weak D match, TRBD1 (6 bases). V was cut by 6 bases and J by 8 bases, with 17 bases left in between. The CDR3 consists of 13 residues. CDR1 is SQVTM, CDR2 ANQGSEA, per germline. This chain's CDR3 is CSVTRAYRDEQFF. Written as DNA, the CDR3 is TGCAGCGTCACTCGAGCTTACAGGGATGAGCAGTTCTTC.

This clonotype was observed a few times. A read error is possible here, since a much larger clone lies one base away. The chain links TRBV20-1 to TRBJ2-7, with D maybe TRBD1 (6 bases). CDR3 length equals 14 residues. Germline V CDR1 and CDR2: DFQATT, SNEGSKA (reference sequence). The CDR3 region has the DNA TGCAGTGCTTCTCCCGGGACACTCTCCTACGATCAGTACTTC. It codes for CSASPGTLSYDQYF.

As to this clonotype: Since a much larger clone is just one base distant, this may be a read error. This chain uses TRBV4-2 with TRBJ2-7; no clear D gene. Per the germline V gene, CDR1 is LGHNA and CDR2 is YNFKEQ. This CDR3 has 14 residues. The DNA for the CDR3 is TGTGTCAGCAGCCAAGCCGGTTCCTTGGGCGAGCAGTACGTC. Translation gives CVSSQAGSLGEQYV.

As concerns this clonotype: A junction boundary mismatches the germline segment, possibly from a read error. The J gene is TRBJ2-1, the V gene TRBV11-2; possibly TRBD1 or TRBD2 for D (5 bases each). Per the germline V gene, CDR1 is SGHAT and CDR2 is FQNNGV. CDR3 length: 14 residues. CDR3: CANQKRQGNNEQLF. The CDR3 region has the DNA TGTGCCAACCAGAAGCGGCAGGGCAACAATGAGCAGCTCTTC.

Concerning this clonotype: A much larger clone differs from this one at a single base, so this may be a read error. This chain joins TRBV6-5 and TRBJ1-1; D gene uncertain. CDR3 size: 14 residues. Germline values: CDR1 MNHEY, CDR2 SVGAGI. CDR3 protein: CTSSYSAGYTEAFF. The CDR3 DNA follows: TGTACCAGCAGTTACTCGGCCGGGTACACTGAAGCTTTCTTT.

At least ten counts were recorded for this clonotype. In DNA form, the CDR3 reads TGTGCCAGCAGTCTCCGGGTACTATCAGGCACAGATACGCAGTATTTT. Its protein product is CASSLRVLSGTDTQYF. This rearrangement joins TRBV6-2 or TRBV6-3 to TRBJ2-3; the D is unclear. Trimming took off 5 bases at V and 1 base at J, with 16 bases between the two ends. Germline values: CDR1 MNHEY, CDR2 SVGEGT. This CDR3 is built from 16 residues.

Within the sample, this clonotype is large. The gene calls are TRBV29-1 and TRBJ2-1; 10 nucleotides line up with TRBD1. Germline CDR1 and CDR2: SQVTM and ANQGSEA. V was pared by 6 bases and J by 7 bases, with 9 bases of the junction left unmatched. The CDR3 has 14 residues. For the CDR3, the DNA is TGCAGCGTGGTAGGACAGGGGGGATCAAATGAGCAGTTCTTC. Amino acid sequence: CSVVGQGGSNEQFF.

With respect to this clonotype: Germline is not matched at one junction end, which may reflect a read error. The V and J genes are TRBV6-6 and TRBJ2-1; 8 positions match TRBD2. This CDR3 comprises 16 residues. Germline values: CDR1 MNHNY, CDR2 SVGAGI (reference sequence). DNA of the CDR3: TGTGCCAGCAATACCGGGAGCGGGAGCTCCTACACTGAGCAGTTCTTC. Residues: CASNTGSGSSYTEQFF.

V and J are TRBV29-1 and TRBJ1-2; maybe TRBD1 (6 bases). Trimming pared 4 bases from V and 6 bases from J, leaving 18 bases between. The V gene's germline CDR1 is SQVTM and CDR2 ANQGSEA. CDR3 length equals 14 residues. CDR3 bases: TGCAGCGTTGGCCCCGTGGGGGCCATCGATGGCTACACCTTC. Translating it yields CSVGPVGAIDGYTF. Combining the CDR3 with reference TRBV29-1 and TRBJ1-2 gives the whole variable domain SAVISQKPSRDICQRGTSLTIQCQVDSQVTMMFWYRQQPGQSLTLIATANQGSEATYESGFVIDKFPISRPNLTFSTLTVSNMSPEDSSIYLCSVGPVGAIDGYTFGSGTRLTVV.